The clone carrying this T cell receptor (beta chain) was picked up a small number of times. The germline V gene has CDR1 SGHDN and CDR2 FVKESK. J was trimmed by 0 bases and V by 4 bases; bases with no gene match: 9. The CDR3 is 17 amino acids. The data stem from a study of blood T cell repertoires in COVID-19. Across the study: Some COVID-19 samples were acute and others convalescent; all came from the United States, Italy and Spain. The cDNA or gDNA used as material had been derived from T cells, B-cell-depleted T cells, or PBMCs.

Authors' processing steps: For nucleated cells, counts were estimated from reference gene primer amplification. Sequencing used immunoSEQ multiplex PCR; TCRdb keeps in-frame clones, though not all of them. Clone size and the V and J calls come from that table; the DNA yielded D and trimming. The table lists about 70,000 clones, about 82% of them singletons. The receptor's source is a woman aged 55 to 70 with acute or convalescent COVID-19. The sample was peripheral blood. The chain employs TRBV14 and TRBJ2-3; TRBD1 matches 8 bases. CDR3 sequence: CASSRYSGTGSTDTQYF. The DNA for the CDR3 is TGTGCCAGCAGCCGATACTCCGGGACAGGTAGCACAGATACGCAGTATTTT.